This T cell receptor beta chain was recorded in a study of post-analysis software for immune sequencing data. Turning to the study itself: Included courses were relapsing-remitting and secondary progressive multiple sclerosis; progressive-relapsing multiple sclerosis was also included. Study results and caveats: Strong co-clustering by F measure was evident for samples that had been prepared in the same batch. Patients had higher frequencies than controls of a handful of TRBV segments, including TRBV5-6, TRBV5-1 and TRBV20-1. Multiple sclerosis patients showed significantly lower normalized Chao1 diversity than controls did.

V was clipped by 6 bases and J by 1 base, with 9 bases between them. Germline CDR1 and CDR2: SQVTM and ANQGSEA. The CDR3 is 12 residues long. Only a few counts were recorded for this clonotype. Its antigen is currently unknown. Unique molecular identifiers had been added to the TCR beta cDNA libraries. Around 500,000 cDNA molecules were obtained from about 0.98 to 11 million T cells. MiXCR, run by TCRdb on the PCR reads, gives a single entry per CDR3 protein. The sample holds 600,000 to 750,000 distinct CDR3 sequences, approximately 60% seen once. This TCR came from a girl aged 2 to 10 with multiple sclerosis. The genes are TRBV29-1 and TRBJ1-1; possibly TRBD1 for D (5 bases). Sequenced: blood. In nucleotides, the CDR3 is TGCAGCGTCCGCGGACAGAACACTGAAGCTTTCTTT. Amino acids: CSVRGQNTEAFF.